A selection of T cell receptor beta chains follows, all from one sample in a study of control samples from healthy donors and cancer patients. The assay was immunoSEQ multiplex PCR, and TCRdb's table has in-frame clones only and misses some. The profile shows about 84,000 clones, roughly nine tenths of them singletons. The sample was blood. The receptors come from a man aged 30-40 years in good health. Each CDR3 is given with its conserved first and last residue.

TRBJ1-5 TRBV19 CASALAANQPQHF
TRBJ2-7 TRBV20-1 CSARSHYEQYF
TRBJ2-1 TRBV9 CASSVSASGSQPFYNEQFF
TRBJ2-7 TRBV10-3 CAISHGGRGARYEQYF
NA TRBV7-2 CASSLDPAGAMNTGELFF
TRBJ1-5 TRBV18 CASSPGNLGNQPQHF
TRBJ2-3 TRBV6-4 CASSVTGWSTDTQYF
TRBJ2-1 TRBV9 CASTPGLVIYNEQFF
TRBJ2-7 TRBV4-1 CASSQDGQHYEQYF
TRBJ1-1 TRBV6-5 CASSYSTQSLNTEAFF
TRBJ2-1 TRBV18 CASSPGSEKGSSYNEQFF
TRBJ1-1 TRBV21-1 CASTQDTEAFF
TRBJ2-3 TRBV24-1 CATSDSGSATDTQYF
TRBJ1-1 TRBV6-2/TRBV6-3 CASSYGWSTEAFF
TRBJ2-7 TRBV5-1 CASSLGQGSYEQYF
TRBJ1-5 TRBV18 CASSPEDHYQPQHF
TRBJ2-3 TRBV2 CASSELAGVDTQYF
TRBJ2-7 TRBV14 CASSRLGLTYEQYF
TRBJ2-7 TRBV25-1 CASSEWGQFGQYF
TRBJ1-5 TRBV21-1 CASSAGTKVEPQHF
TRBJ2-5 TRBV19 CASSMNGLSQETQYF
TRBJ2-7 TRBV3-1/TRBV3-2 CASSQSRGGGEQYF
TRBJ2-1 TRBV11-2 CASSLQTGLAGSLLNEQFF
TRBJ1-1 TRBV27 CASSFSRQQGVRGTEAFF
TRBJ1-2 TRBV19 CASSLKRTAIGSYGYTF
TRBJ2-7 TRBV9 CASSPSRQLYEQYF
TRBJ2-2 TRBV9 CASSATTGKNTGELFF
TRBJ2-2 TRBV28 CASSPLKGSNTGELFF
TRBJ1-4 TRBV5-1 CASSSQGGNEKLFF
TRBJ2-3 TRBV19 CASSGLGQGGTDTQYF
TRBJ1-5 TRBV10-3 CAISESGKGVEPQHF
TRBJ2-7 TRBV2 CASSEQVTGVSGEQYF
TRBJ2-3 TRBV5-1 CASSFPQGDTQYF
TRBJ2-3 TRBV5-1 CASRPGLAGGVDTQYF
TRBJ2-7 TRBV5-1 CASSSPGQGGYEQYF
TRBJ1-2 TRBV18 CASSPGGNYGYTF
TRBJ2-5 TRBV11-1 CASSQGTSGRVETQYF
TRBJ1-1 TRBV28 CASSLEGAGAFF
TRBJ2-1 TRBV27 CASRPGLASLSSYNEQFF
TRBJ2-3 TRBV7-9 CASSSLAGGRDTQYF
TRBJ2-7 TRBV5-6 CASSPGTEYEQYF
TRBJ1-6 TRBV28 CASSLGAANSPLHF
TRBJ1-1 TRBV16 CASSQYPGGTEAFF
TRBJ2-3 TRBV9 CASSVGTDTQYF
TRBJ2-7 TRBV19 CASSLLAGGSYEQYF
TRBJ1-1 TRBV7-9 CASRGNTEAFF
TRBJ2-5 TRBV27 CASSHSTGGTGETQYF
TRBJ2-7 TRBV21-1 CASTFDPGGYEQYF
TRBJ1-2 TRBV4-2 CASSQDRGPSNYGYTF
TRBJ1-3 TRBV5-1 CASSRDSSNTIYF
TRBJ1-1 TRBV5-1 CASSYGTGYMNTEAFF
TRBJ2-5 TRBV2 CASSDGGAGGETQYF
TRBJ1-1 TRBV25-1 CASSEYFQGQAFF
TRBJ1-5 TRBV7-3 CASSLWDYISQPQHF
TRBJ2-3 TRBV5-5 CASSPRLAGATDTQYF